This T cell receptor (beta chain) was identified during a study of HIV-infected patients and healthy controls. Looked up from germline, CDR1 is MGHRA and CDR2 is YSYEKL. This CDR3 region has 15 residues. V lost 7 bases and J lost 3, with 19 bases in between. Comments on this clonotype: Within a library made for alpha chains, this beta chain is off target, and its count is uninformative.

Antiretroviral therapy had run roughly three months, about 14 weeks, before follow-up blood collection. The repertoire came from unfractionated whole blood and reflected all unsorted peripheral T cells. cDNA was made from about 500 ng RNA using alpha and beta constant primers. Separate chain-specific third strand synthesis with multiplexing indices produced the alpha and beta libraries. TCRdb used MiXCR to reprocess the 5' RACE reads, holding one entry per CDR3 protein. Here the sample spans around 8,000 distinct CDR3 sequences, approximately 6.3% being singletons. The V and J genes are TRBV4-1 and TRBJ2-7; D is unresolved. The sequence was collected from an adult with HIV infection. The sample here was blood, taken during antiretroviral therapy. As DNA, the CDR3 is TGCGCCAGCACTCAGACTTTAGGCCGGTACTACGAGCAGTACTTC. Its translation is CASTQTLGRYYEQYF.